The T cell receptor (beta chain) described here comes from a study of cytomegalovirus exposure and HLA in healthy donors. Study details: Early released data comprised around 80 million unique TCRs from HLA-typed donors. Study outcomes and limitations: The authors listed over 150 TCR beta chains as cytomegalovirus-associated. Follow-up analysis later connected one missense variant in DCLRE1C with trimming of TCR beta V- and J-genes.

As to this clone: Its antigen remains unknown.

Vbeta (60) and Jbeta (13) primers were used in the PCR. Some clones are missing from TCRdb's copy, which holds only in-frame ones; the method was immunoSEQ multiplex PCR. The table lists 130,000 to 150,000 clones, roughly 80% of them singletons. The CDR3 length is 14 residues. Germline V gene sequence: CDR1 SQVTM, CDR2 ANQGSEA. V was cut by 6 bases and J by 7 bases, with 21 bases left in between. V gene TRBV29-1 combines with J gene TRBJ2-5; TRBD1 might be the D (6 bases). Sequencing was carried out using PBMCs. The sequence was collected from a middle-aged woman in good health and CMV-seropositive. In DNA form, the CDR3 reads TGCAGCGTCAAGCGGACAGTCAACCGGGGGACCCAGTACTTC. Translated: CSVKRTVNRGTQYF.